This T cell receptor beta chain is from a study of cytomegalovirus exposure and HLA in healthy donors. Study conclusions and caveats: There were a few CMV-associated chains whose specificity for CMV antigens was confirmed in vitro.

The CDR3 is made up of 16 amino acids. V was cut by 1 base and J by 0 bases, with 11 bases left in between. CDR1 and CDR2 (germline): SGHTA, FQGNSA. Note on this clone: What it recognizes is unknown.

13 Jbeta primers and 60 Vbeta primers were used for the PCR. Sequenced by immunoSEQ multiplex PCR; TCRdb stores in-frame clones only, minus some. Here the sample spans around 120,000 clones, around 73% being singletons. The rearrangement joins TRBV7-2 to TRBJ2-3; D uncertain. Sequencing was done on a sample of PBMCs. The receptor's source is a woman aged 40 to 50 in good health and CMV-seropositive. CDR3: CASSLGLQASTDTQYF. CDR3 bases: TGTGCCAGCAGCTTAGGGCTCCAGGCTAGCACAGATACGCAGTATTTT. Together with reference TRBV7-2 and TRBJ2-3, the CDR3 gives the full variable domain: GAGVSQSPSNKVTEKGKDVELRCDPISGHTALYWYRQSLGQGLEFLIYFQGNSAPDKSGLPSDRFSAERTGGSVSTLTIQRTQQEDSAVYLCASSLGLQASTDTQYFGPGTRLTVL.